One sample yielded the 20 T cell receptor beta chains listed below, sequenced in a study of blood T cell repertoires in COVID-19. Profiling relied on immunoSEQ multiplex PCR, and the TCRdb table lists in-frame clones only, not all of them. The table records about 320,000 clones, nearly 90% of them present only once. What was sequenced was PBMCs or T cells enriched from blood (not recorded which). These receptors were taken from a woman aged 25 to 39 who had recovered from COVID-19.

V usage is TRBV27 and J usage is TRBJ1-2, with 7 bases matching TRBD1. The CDR3 is 11 amino acids. Germline V gene lookup returns CDR1 MNHEY and CDR2 SMNVEV (reference sequence). V shed 8 bases, J shed 4 bases, and the junction held 1 base outside the gene matches. The CDR3 loop is CASWTGYGYTF. The CDR3 coding sequence is TGTGCCAGCTGGACAGGCTATGGCTACACCTTC.

The chain is built from TRBV7-9 and TRBJ1-1, with TRBD1 as a possible D gene (5 bases). V lost 6 bases and J 1 base, leaving 18 bases between the germline ends. Germline V lookup: CDR1 SEHNR, CDR2 FQNEAQ (reference sequence). The CDR3 contains 16 residues. The CDR3 reads CASRSRLQGRNTEAFF. DNA for the CDR3: TGTGCCAGCAGATCCCGCCTGCAGGGAAGGAACACTGAAGCTTTCTTT.

The chain recombines TRBV4-1 with TRBJ1-1; D is perhaps TRBD1 (5 bases). Trimming took 4 bases from V and 0 from J, leaving 12 bases between them. From germline, CDR1 is MGHRA and CDR2 YSYEKL. CDR3 length equals 15 residues. DNA of the CDR3: TGCGCCAGCAGCCTCAAGACAGTGATGAACACTGAAGCTTTCTTT. Protein product: CASSLKTVMNTEAFF.

The V and J genes are TRBV7-2 and TRBJ1-2, with 7 bases that match TRBD1. Unmatched junction bases numbered 2, after V lost 5 bases and J lost 2 bases. This CDR3 has 13 amino acids. Per the germline V gene, CDR1 is SGHTA and CDR2 is FQGNSA. In DNA, the CDR3 is TGTGCCAGCAGCCGGGGACAGAACTATGGCTACACCTTC. This codes for CASSRGQNYGYTF.

V is TRBV5-1 and J is TRBJ1-1, with D perhaps matching TRBD1 (6 bases). The V gene lost 4 bases and the J gene lost 7 bases, with 11 bases spanning the gap. The CDR3 length is 12 residues. CDR1 and CDR2 from the germline V gene are SGHRS and YFSETQ. The CDR3 region is CASSLPQGEAFF. DNA of the CDR3: TGCGCCAGCAGCCTTCCACAGGGTGAAGCTTTCTTT.

This clone was observed once. This sequence joins TRBV19 and TRBJ1-3, with D perhaps TRBD1 (6 bases). CDR1 is LNHDA and CDR2 is SQIVND in the germline V gene (reference sequence). V was clipped by 4 bases and J by 2 bases, with 9 bases between them. The CDR3 length is 14 residues. The CDR3 loop reads CASSTRDTGNTIYF. The DNA of the CDR3 is TGTGCCAGTAGTACCCGGGACACTGGAAACACCATATATTTT. Based on the CDR3 plus reference TRBV19 and TRBJ1-3, the full variable domain is DGGITQSPKYLFRKEGQNVTLSCEQNLNHDAMYWYRQDPGQGLRLIYYSQIVNDFQKGDIAEGYSVSREKKESFPLTVTSAQKNPTAFYLCASSTRDTGNTIYFGEGSWLTVV.

The chain joins TRBV3-1 (or the pseudogene TRBV3-2) to TRBJ2-1, with 9 bases identical to TRBD1. The V segment lost 1 base and the J segment 5 bases; nucleotides outside the gene matches: 3. The length of the CDR3 is 15 residues. Germline V gene sequence: CDR1 LGHDT, CDR2 YNNKEL (reference sequence). In DNA form, the CDR3 reads TGTGCCAGCAGCCAAGTTGGGACAGGGAACAATGAGCAGTTCTTC. As protein: CASSQVGTGNNEQFF.

V gene TRBV5-6 combines with J gene TRBJ2-3; D perhaps matches TRBD1 (5 bases). Germline CDR1 SGHDT, CDR2 YYEEEE. This CDR3 has 17 amino acids. Trimming took off 5 bases at V and 4 bases at J, with 23 bases between the two ends. The CDR3 DNA reads TGTGCCAGCAGTACTCAGACAGCCCCATGGGTTTCAGATACGCAGTATTTT. Translating gives CASSTQTAPWVSDTQYF. Using reference TRBV5-6 and TRBJ2-3 for the parts outside the CDR3, the full variable domain is DAGVTQSPTHLIKTRGQQVTLRCSPKSGHDTVSWYQQALGQGPQFIFQYYEEEERQRGNFPDRFSGHQFPNYSSELNVNALLLGDSALYLCASSTQTAPWVSDTQYFGPGTRLTVL.

This chain joins TRBV5-6 and TRBJ1-3; D remains unclear. Trimming pared 2 bases from V and 0 bases from J, leaving 9 bases between. CDR1 is SGHDT, CDR2 YYEEEE, per germline. The CDR3 covers 15 residues. The CDR3 nucleotides read TGTGCCAGCAGCTTTTCGGTGATCTCTGGAAACACCATATATTTT. This sequence encodes CASSFSVISGNTIYF.

The chain combines TRBV24-1 with TRBJ2-7; 9 bases are a match to TRBD2. Germline trimming cut 9 bases from V and 5 bases from J; bases unmatched to any gene: 10. The CDR3 runs to 14 residues. Germline CDR1 reads KGHDR; CDR2 reads SFDVKD. The CDR3 sequence is CATVGRGGLDEQYF. The CDR3, as DNA: TGTGCCACCGTGGGGCGGGGGGGTCTCGACGAGCAGTACTTC.

The gene calls are TRBV30 and TRBJ2-4, with D unresolved. Per germline, CDR1 GTSNPN and CDR2 SVGIG (reference sequence). V gave up 3 bases and J gave up 0 bases, with 24 bases separating them. This CDR3 comprises 19 residues. The CDR3 here is CAWSSNGFRIRLAKNIQYF. For the CDR3, the DNA is TGTGCCTGGAGCAGTAACGGGTTTCGAATTAGACTAGCCAAAAACATTCAGTACTTC. Full variable domain (missing parts from reference TRBV30 and TRBJ2-4): SQTIHQWPATLVQPVGSPLSLECTVEGTSNPNLYWYRQAAGRGLQLLFYSVGIGQISSEVPQNLSASRPQDRQFILSSKKLLLSDSGFYLCAWSSNGFRIRLAKNIQYFGAGTRLSVL.

The rearrangement uses TRBV7-2 and TRBJ1-2; D is possibly TRBD1 (5 bases). CDR3 length: 14 amino acids. Trimming removed 2 bases at V and 4 bases at J, with 11 bases between. Germline lookup yields CDR1 SGHTA and CDR2 FQGNSA. CDR3 in DNA: TGTGCCAGCAGCTTAAGGGGAGGGTTCTATGGCTACACCTTC. It yields the protein CASSLRGGFYGYTF.

This clone was seen more than once but under ten times. The chain carries TRBV30 and TRBJ1-4; TRBD1 is a possible D gene (6 bases). The CDR3 covers 13 residues. Looked up from germline, CDR1 is GTSNPN and CDR2 is SVGIG (reference sequence). The V and J ends lost 6 bases and 6 bases respectively, with 14 bases between them. The CDR3 loop reads CACNRALYEKLFF. CDR3 DNA sequence: TGTGCCTGCAACAGGGCACTGTATGAAAAACTGTTTTTT.

This clone was seen a few times. This chain uses TRBV4-3 with TRBJ1-2; no clear D. Deletions cut 2 bases from V and 1 base from J, with 8 bases between. CDR3 size: 14 residues. Looked up from germline, CDR1 is LGHNA and CDR2 is YSLEER. CDR3 DNA sequence: TGCGCCAGCAGCCAATATAGCGGTAACTATGGCTACACCTTC. Protein: CASSQYSGNYGYTF.

The chain employs TRBV19 and TRBJ1-5; no firm D call. This CDR3 contains 12 residues. Germline CDR1 LNHDA, CDR2 SQIVND (reference sequence). The V end lost 7 bases, the J end lost 13 bases, and 17 bases lay between the germline ends. DNA of the CDR3: TGTGCCAGTACCATCGGTTGGGCACCTCAGCATTTT. Protein product: CASTIGWAPQHF.

This clone was counted only a few times. V usage is TRBV19 and J usage is TRBJ1-1; D perhaps matches TRBD1 (5 bases). This CDR3 has 13 residues. V was cut by 8 bases and J by 0 bases, with 10 bases left in between. The germline gives CDR1 LNHDA, CDR2 SQIVND (reference sequence). The CDR3 protein is CASGATVNTEAFF. The CDR3 DNA is TGTGCCAGTGGGGCGACAGTGAACACTGAAGCTTTCTTT. The variable domain in full, completed from reference TRBV19 and TRBJ1-1, reads DGGITQSPKYLFRKEGQNVTLSCEQNLNHDAMYWYRQDPGQGLRLIYYSQIVNDFQKGDIAEGYSVSREKKESFPLTVTSAQKNPTAFYLCASGATVNTEAFFGQGTRLTVV.

This chain joins TRBV25-1 and TRBJ2-3; 9 positions agree with TRBD1. The CDR3 has 15 amino acids. Germline values: CDR1 MGHDK, CDR2 SYGVNS. J was trimmed by 4 bases and V by 6 bases; bases with no gene match: 8. The CDR3 DNA sequence: TGTGCCAGCAGCCCCGGGACAGGGTGGTCAGATACGCAGTATTTT. As protein: CASSPGTGWSDTQYF.

Here the CDR3 reads CASSIGLAKTGGRTEAFF. CDR3 sequence (DNA): TGTGCCAGTAGTATAGGCCTAGCTAAAACAGGGGGTCGGACTGAAGCTTTCTTT. J is TRBJ1-1 and V is TRBV19, with 8 bases fitting TRBD1. V lost 1 base to trimming and J lost 5 bases; unmatched junction nucleotides: 15. Germline V CDR1 and CDR2: LNHDA, SQIVND (reference sequence). The CDR3 is made up of 18 amino acids.

In this sample, this clone turned up once. The genes are TRBV6-5 and TRBJ1-2; no definite D call. This CDR3 region has 16 residues. V was cut by 4 bases and J by 4 bases, with 19 bases left in between. Germline V lookup: CDR1 MNHEY, CDR2 SVGAGI. The CDR3 loop is CASSSVFLGHTYGYTF. The CDR3, as DNA: TGTGCCAGCAGTTCCGTCTTCCTAGGCCACACCTATGGCTACACCTTC.

The chain uses TRBV3-1 (or the pseudogene TRBV3-2) and TRBJ2-7; 9 positions match TRBD2. The CDR3 is 14 residues long. The germline CDR1 and CDR2 sequences are LGHDT and YNNKEL (reference sequence). The ends lost 2 bases at V and 2 bases at J; junction bases unmatched: 1. CDR3: CASSQLAGTYEQYF. Here the CDR3 DNA reads TGTGCCAGCAGCCAACTAGCGGGGACCTACGAGCAGTACTTC.